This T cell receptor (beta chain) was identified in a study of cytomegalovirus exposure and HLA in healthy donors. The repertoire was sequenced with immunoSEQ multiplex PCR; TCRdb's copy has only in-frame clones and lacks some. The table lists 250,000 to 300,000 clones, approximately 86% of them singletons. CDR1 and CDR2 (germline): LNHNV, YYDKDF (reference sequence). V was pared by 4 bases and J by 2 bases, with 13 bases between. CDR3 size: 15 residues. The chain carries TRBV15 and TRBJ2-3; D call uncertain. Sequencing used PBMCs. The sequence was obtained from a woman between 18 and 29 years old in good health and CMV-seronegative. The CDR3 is CATSNGRYLTDTQYF. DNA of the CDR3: TGTGCCACCAGCAACGGTCGGTATCTCACAGATACGCAGTATTTT.